These 28 T cell receptor beta chains share one sample of origin, sequenced in a study of blood T cell repertoires in COVID-19. The repertoire was sequenced with immunoSEQ multiplex PCR; TCRdb's copy has only in-frame clones and lacks some. The table includes under 250,000 clones, approximately 80% detected once. The sequenced sample consisted of peripheral blood. The receptors shown here come from a woman between 70 and 85 years old with acute or convalescent COVID-19.

The chain employs TRBV19 and TRBJ1-5; no clear D. The CDR3 is made up of 15 amino acids. Trimming left V 6 bases short and J 2 bases short, with 14 bases between. From germline, CDR1 is LNHDA and CDR2 SQIVND (reference sequence). CDR3 amino acids: CASSLGGVGNQPQHF. The CDR3 nucleotides are TGTGCCAGTAGCCTAGGCGGGGTAGGCAATCAGCCCCAGCATTTT.

This clone was counted a single time. The V and J genes are TRBV5-4 and TRBJ1-2, with TRBD1 as a possible D gene (5 bases). This CDR3 is 16 amino acids long. Trimming took off 1 base at V and 5 bases at J, with 18 bases between the two ends. Germline CDR1 SGHNT, CDR2 YYREEE (reference sequence). The CDR3 region is CASSLKGRRPHYGYTF. DNA for the CDR3: TGTGCCAGCAGCTTGAAGGGGAGGCGTCCTCATTATGGCTACACCTTC.

V usage is TRBV11-3 and J usage is TRBJ1-1, with 10 bases aligning to TRBD1. The V segment lost 3 bases and the J segment 6 bases; nucleotides outside the gene matches: 4. This CDR3 region has 14 residues. Germline CDR1 SGHNT, CDR2 YENEEA. CDR3 in amino acids: CASSFGTGESEAFF. In DNA, the CDR3 is TGTGCCAGCAGCTTCGGGACAGGGGAATCTGAAGCTTTCTTT.

The chain carries TRBV5-5 and TRBJ2-7; 8 bases map to TRBD1. The CDR3 is 18 residues long. Germline V lookup: CDR1 SGHKS, CDR2 YYEKEE (reference sequence). V was clipped by 0 bases and J by 3 bases; unmatched bases: 14. CDR3 protein: CASSLGPSYRGSNYEQYF. The DNA of the CDR3 is TGTGCCAGCAGCTTGGGCCCTAGCTACAGGGGGTCGAACTACGAGCAGTACTTC.

The chain recombines TRBV5-6 with TRBJ1-5; 7 bases agree with TRBD1. CDR1 SGHDT and CDR2 YYEEEE come from the germline V gene. This CDR3 is 15 amino acids long. The ends lost 2 bases at V and 6 bases at J; junction bases unmatched: 8. In DNA, the CDR3 is TGTGCCAGCAGCTTACGAGGGGGCGCGGGTCAGCCCCAGCATTTT. Translated: CASSLRGGAGQPQHF.

This sequence joins TRBV6-5 and TRBJ2-1; TRBD1 matches 12 bases. The CDR3 loop spans 14 amino acids. The junction had 10 bases not matched to a gene; V was cut back by 10 bases and J by 9 bases. Germline V gene data show CDR1 as MNHEY and CDR2 as SVGAGI. The CDR3 reads CATRGDRGQSEQFF. The CDR3 nucleotides read TGTGCCACTCGTGGGGACAGGGGGCAGAGTGAGCAGTTCTTC.

The chain links TRBV23-1 to TRBJ1-5; D gene uncertain. TRBV23-1 is sorted into the ORF group, with uncertain function. V lost 2 bases to trimming and J lost 2 bases, with 10 bases between them. This CDR3 is built from 15 residues. DNA of the CDR3: TGCGCCAGCAGTCAAGACAAGTTTGGCAATCAGCCCCAGCATTTT. Protein sequence: CASSQDKFGNQPQHF.

This chain joins TRBV4-3 and TRBJ1-2, with a possible D match to TRBD1 (6 bases). CDR1 is LGHNA and CDR2 is YSLEER in the germline V gene. Trimming shortened V by 0 bases and J by 3 bases, and 17 bases separated the two germline ends. This CDR3 has 17 amino acids. CDR3 residues: CASSQEEGGGAYYGYTF. CDR3 DNA sequence: TGCGCCAGCAGCCAAGAAGAGGGAGGGGGGGCCTACTATGGCTACACCTTC.

This clone came up once. The chain joins TRBV18 to TRBJ2-7; tentative D call: TRBD1 (5 bases). The germline V gene encodes CDR1 KGHSH and CDR2 LQKENI. Trimming stripped 5 bases from V and 4 bases from J, with 12 bases between. CDR3 length: 13 residues. The CDR3 protein is CASSNNPGYEQYF. CDR3 nucleotide sequence: TGTGCCAGCTCAAACAACCCAGGGTACGAGCAGTACTTC.

The chain recombines TRBV12-5 with TRBJ1-1; perhaps TRBD1 as D (6 bases). Germline V gives CDR1 LGHNT, CDR2 FRNRAP. The CDR3 length is 14 residues. Deletions cut 1 base from V and 8 bases from J, with 14 bases between. The CDR3 DNA follows: TGTGCTAGTGGTTTGGAAACCCACGGGACAGAAGCTTTCTTT. Its translation: CASGLETHGTEAFF.

V usage is TRBV7-8 and J usage is TRBJ2-7; TRBD2 might be the D (6 bases). The CDR3 contains 15 residues. The V end was cut by 1 base, the J end by 2 bases, with 12 bases between. The germline CDR1 and CDR2 sequences are SGHVS and FQNEAQ. The CDR3 loop is CASSLGGTGAYEQYF. In DNA form, the CDR3 reads TGTGCCAGCAGCTTAGGAGGGACGGGGGCCTACGAGCAGTACTTC.

The chain carries TRBV6-2 or TRBV6-3 and TRBJ1-3, with D perhaps TRBD1 (5 bases). V was cut by 2 bases and J by 0 bases, with 23 bases left in between. The CDR3 has 20 residues. CDR1 and CDR2 from the germline V gene are MNHEY and SVGEGT. The CDR3: CASSYATRENGPLSGNTIYF. The CDR3 DNA sequence: TGTGCCAGCAGTTACGCCACCAGGGAAAACGGTCCTCTCTCTGGAAACACCATATATTTT.

This clone has only a few counts. CDR3 sequence reads: CASSTGALQETQYF. Here the CDR3 DNA reads TGCGCCAGCAGTACAGGGGCCCTCCAAGAGACCCAGTACTTC. The chain employs TRBV5-1 and TRBJ2-5, with 7 bases fitting TRBD1. V lost 5 bases and J lost 1; bases outside the gene matches: 5. The CDR3 sequence is 14 residues long. Germline assignment: CDR1 SGHRS and CDR2 YFSETQ.

This chain links TRBV2 with TRBJ1-5, with D unclear. The CDR3 is 13 amino acids. Germline V gene lookup returns CDR1 SNHLY and CDR2 FYNNEI. V lost 7 bases and J 5 bases, leaving 12 bases between the germline ends. The CDR3 DNA is TGTGCCAGCACGCGGGAAGAGCATCAGCCCCAGCATTTT. This gives the protein CASTREEHQPQHF.

In this sample, this clone turned up a few times. The CDR3 region is CAWSPPTGVLNTEAFF. In DNA form, the CDR3 reads TGTGCCTGGAGTCCCCCGACAGGGGTACTGAACACTGAAGCTTTCTTT. The chain employs TRBV30 and TRBJ1-1; 8 bases agree with TRBD1. The CDR3 loop spans 16 amino acids. Germline V CDR1 and CDR2: GTSNPN, SVGIG (reference sequence). Trimming took 2 bases from V and 0 from J; bases not matched to a gene: 8.

The rearrangement uses TRBV28 and TRBJ2-6, with D unclear. The CDR3 runs 15 residues. Germline values: CDR1 MDHEN, CDR2 SYDVKM. V was pared by 11 bases and J by 1 base, with 15 bases between. This CDR3 is CAAAGGSSGANVLTF. The CDR3 DNA is TGTGCCGCAGCAGGTGGATCGTCTGGGGCCAACGTCCTGACTTTC.

V usage is TRBV27 and J usage is TRBJ1-2; a possible D gene is TRBD1 (5 bases). The CDR3 is made up of 13 amino acids. V lost 6 bases to trimming and J lost 8 bases, with 16 bases between them. Germline V lookup: CDR1 MNHEY, CDR2 SMNVEV (reference sequence). CDR3 coding DNA: TGTGCCAGCAGCGTTGCAGGGATTGGGGGCTACACCTTC. Its translation is CASSVAGIGGYTF.

This clone has just one count. CDR3 bases: TGTGCCAGCAGTTTAGTCCGCGCCGAGCAGTACTTC. Translated, it gives CASSLVRAEQYF. This chain uses TRBV12-3 or TRBV12-4 with TRBJ2-7, with unresolved D. This CDR3 spans 12 amino acids. V dropped 1 base and J dropped 6 bases, with 7 bases sitting between them.

The chain recombines TRBV5-4 with TRBJ2-2; 9 nucleotides agree with TRBD1. V shed 5 bases and J 6 bases; nucleotides not matched to a gene: 2. Per the germline V gene, CDR1 is SGHNT and CDR2 is YYREEE (reference sequence). The CDR3 covers 13 residues. The CDR3 coding sequence is TGTGCCAGCAGACAGGGGGCAGCCGGGGAGCTGTTTTTT. Its translation is CASRQGAAGELFF.

The CDR3 loop is CASSLGRGLVNEKLFF. CDR3 in DNA: TGTGCCAGCAGCTTGGGAAGGGGGCTCGTTAATGAAAAACTGTTTTTT. The chain employs TRBV7-8 and TRBJ1-4; 7 nucleotides agree with TRBD1. The germline V gene encodes CDR1 SGHVS and CDR2 FQNEAQ. V was pared by 3 bases and J by 4 bases, with 8 bases of the junction left unmatched. The CDR3 length is 16 residues.

V is TRBV19 and J is TRBJ1-2, with unresolved D. Germline V gene sequence: CDR1 LNHDA, CDR2 SQIVND (reference sequence). The CDR3 has 15 amino acids. Trimming took 1 base from V and 6 from J, leaving 15 bases between them. CDR3 amino acids: CASSIVSGDWNGYTF. CDR3 nucleotide sequence: TGTGCCAGTAGTATAGTCAGCGGGGATTGGAATGGCTACACCTTC.

This chain uses TRBV5-4 with TRBJ2-7; the match to TRBD2 covers 12 bases. The CDR3 contains 15 residues. J lost 1 base, V lost 5 bases, and 4 bases had no gene match. Germline CDR1 is SGHNT and CDR2 is YYREEE (reference sequence). The CDR3 nucleotides read TGTGCCAGCAGTTTACTAGCGGGGGGTTCCTACGAGCAGTACTTC. Translated, it gives CASSLLAGGSYEQYF.

This clone was seen a few times. The chain combines TRBV2 with TRBJ1-6; 9 bases are a match to TRBD1. Germline trimming cut 4 bases from V and 6 bases from J; bases unmatched to any gene: 1. This CDR3 has 14 amino acids. Germline V gene lookup returns CDR1 SNHLY and CDR2 FYNNEI. The CDR3: CASSGQGGNSPLHF. CDR3 sequence (DNA): TGTGCCAGCAGTGGACAGGGGGGTAATTCACCCCTCCACTTT.

In this sample, this clone turned up a few times. The chain joins TRBV5-1 to TRBJ1-1; D ambiguous. Germline-derived CDR1 and CDR2 are SGHRS and YFSETQ. The CDR3 is 14 amino acids. V was clipped by 4 bases and J by 0 bases, with 10 bases between them. The CDR3 sequence: CASSVEQMNTEAFF. The CDR3 nucleotides are TGCGCCAGCAGCGTCGAACAGATGAACACTGAAGCTTTCTTT.

The chain links TRBV19 to TRBJ1-6; TRBD1 aligns across 10 bases. With V trimmed by 0 bases and J by 0 bases, 11 bases remained unmatched. The CDR3 spans 21 residues. The germline CDR1 and CDR2 sequences are LNHDA and SQIVND (reference sequence). This CDR3 reads CASSIDPDRGLWSSYNSPLHF. CDR3 nucleotides: TGTGCCAGTAGTATAGATCCCGACAGGGGGCTATGGAGCTCCTATAATTCACCCCTCCACTTT.

V is TRBV28 and J is TRBJ1-2, with 8 positions matching TRBD1. This CDR3 has 14 residues. V was pared by 5 bases and J by 8 bases, with 10 bases of the junction left unmatched. Germline V lookup: CDR1 MDHEN, CDR2 SYDVKM. Here the CDR3 DNA reads TGTGCCAGCAGTGGACAGGGTGTAAGGGGGGGCTACACCTTC. This gives the protein CASSGQGVRGGYTF.

J is TRBJ2-3 and V is TRBV6-2 or TRBV6-3; 13 bases are shared with TRBD2. V dropped 4 bases and J dropped 2; count of bases not matched to a gene: 6. CDR1 and CDR2 (germline): MNHEY, SVGEGT. The CDR3 runs 17 residues. The CDR3 spells CASSFGTSGANTDTQYF. In DNA form, the CDR3 reads TGTGCCAGCAGTTTCGGGACTAGCGGGGCTAACACAGATACGCAGTATTTT.

This clone showed up just a few times. V usage is TRBV28 and J usage is TRBJ2-1; D is unclear. This CDR3 is built from 11 residues. The V gene lost 6 bases and the J gene lost 4 bases, with 4 bases spanning the gap. In germline, CDR1 is MDHEN, CDR2 SYDVKM. This CDR3 reads CASRLYNEQFF. As DNA, the CDR3 is TGTGCCAGCAGGCTATACAATGAGCAGTTCTTC.